The 15 T cell receptor beta chains below come from one sample, sequenced in a study of blood T cell repertoires in COVID-19. The protocol was immunoSEQ multiplex PCR, while the TCRdb copy is restricted to in-frame clones and leaves out a portion. Altogether 150,000 to 200,000 clones are present, 65% to 85% being singletons, with the ten largest covering under 3%. Sequencing was carried out using peripheral blood. These receptors all come from a human donor with acute or convalescent COVID-19. The donor label of this sample is uncertain.

This clone was recorded many times. J is TRBJ1-2 and V is TRBV5-6; tentatively, D is TRBD1 (5 bases). Germline CDR1 reads SGHDT; CDR2 reads YYEEEE. CDR3 length: 13 residues. The V end lost 4 bases, the J end lost 6 bases, and 13 bases lay between the germline ends. In DNA, the CDR3 is TGTGCCAGCAGCGCCCACGGGACTAATGGCTACACCTTC. Protein product: CASSAHGTNGYTF.

The rearrangement uses TRBV7-9 and TRBJ2-1; D might be TRBD1 (5 bases). Germline CDR1 SEHNR, CDR2 FQNEAQ (reference sequence). The CDR3 consists of 17 residues. The V gene lost 3 bases and the J gene lost 5 bases, with 20 bases spanning the gap. CDR3: CASSLGPGWASDNEQFF. In DNA form, the CDR3 reads TGTGCCAGCAGCTTGGGGCCAGGGTGGGCGTCGGACAATGAGCAGTTCTTC.

This chain joins TRBV27 and TRBJ2-7; TRBD2 aligns across 10 bases. Germline V gene lookup returns CDR1 MNHEY and CDR2 SMNVEV (reference sequence). Trimming removed 7 bases from V and 11 bases from J; junction bases left unmatched: 17. The CDR3 spans 15 residues. The CDR3 protein is CASTPGLAIPTKEYF. The DNA for the CDR3 is TGTGCCAGCACCCCGGGACTAGCGATTCCTACGAAGGAGTACTTC.

The chain links TRBV30 to TRBJ2-1; 9 nucleotides agree with TRBD2. CDR3 size: 14 residues. J lost 7 bases, V lost 3 bases, and 7 bases had no gene match. Germline values: CDR1 GTSNPN, CDR2 SVGIG (reference sequence). This chain's CDR3 is CAWRRRGGGNEQFF. As DNA, the CDR3 is TGTGCCTGGAGACGGCGGGGGGGAGGGAATGAGCAGTTCTTC.

The chain carries TRBV30 and TRBJ1-2; a possible D gene is TRBD1 (5 bases). V was trimmed by 3 bases and J by 0 bases, leaving 20 bases between them. The CDR3 totals 17 residues. Germline CDR1 reads GTSNPN; CDR2 reads SVGIG (reference sequence). CDR3 in amino acids: CAWRGVSSGSSNYGYTF. The CDR3 DNA is TGTGCCTGGAGAGGGGTGTCTTCCGGATCGTCTAACTATGGCTACACCTTC.

The chain couples TRBV19 to TRBJ1-1, with D unclear. Trimming pared 1 base from V and 0 bases from J, leaving 9 bases between. Germline V lookup: CDR1 LNHDA, CDR2 SQIVND (reference sequence). The length of the CDR3 is 15 residues. Here the CDR3 reads CASSIAHSLNTEAFF. The CDR3 DNA reads as TGTGCCAGTAGTATAGCCCACAGCTTGAACACTGAAGCTTTCTTT.

In this sample, this clone turned up a few times. V is TRBV7-2 and J is TRBJ1-5; maybe TRBD1 (5 bases). Germline V CDR1 and CDR2: SGHTA, FQGNSA. Trimming removed 6 bases from V and 4 bases from J, with 16 bases in between. CDR3 length: 15 amino acids. The CDR3 nucleotides read TGTGCCAGCAGTTCCGGGGGAGGAGCAAATCAGCCCCAGCATTTT. Amino acid sequence: CASSSGGGANQPQHF.

The chain links TRBV2 to TRBJ1-3, with D perhaps TRBD1 (5 bases). Germline values: CDR1 SNHLY, CDR2 FYNNEI. This CDR3 comprises 15 residues. Trimming left V 1 base short and J 2 bases short, with 9 bases between. The CDR3: CASSEVAGPGNTIYF. In DNA, the CDR3 is TGTGCCAGCAGTGAAGTCGCAGGGCCTGGAAACACCATATATTTT.

The chain recombines TRBV13 with TRBJ2-7; the match to TRBD1 covers 9 bases. The trim removed 1 base at V and 5 bases at J, leaving 3 bases unmatched. This CDR3 contains 14 residues. CDR1 and CDR2 (germline): PRHDT, FYEKMQ (reference sequence). Here the CDR3 reads CASSLEDRGNEQYF. CDR3 bases: TGTGCCAGCAGCTTAGAGGACAGGGGTAACGAGCAGTACTTC. Full variable domain (rest looked up from reference TRBV13 and TRBJ2-7): AAGVIQSPRHLIKEKRETATLKCYPIPRHDTVYWYQQGPGQDPQFLISFYEKMQSDKGSIPDRFSAQQFSDYHSELNMSSLELGDSALYFCASSLEDRGNEQYFGPGTRLTVT.

The chain links TRBV27 to TRBJ2-2; TRBD1 might be the D (5 bases). CDR1 is MNHEY, CDR2 SMNVEV, per germline (reference sequence). CDR3 length equals 17 residues. Trimming removed 5 bases at V and 0 bases at J, with 16 bases between. The CDR3 here is CASSLRPDRSNTGELFF. CDR3 DNA: TGTGCCAGCAGTCTACGACCTGACAGATCGAACACCGGGGAGCTGTTTTTT.

The V call is TRBV3-1 (or the pseudogene TRBV3-2), the J call TRBJ1-1; maybe TRBD1 (5 bases). V lost 0 bases to trimming and J lost 5 bases, with 10 bases between them. The CDR3 sequence is 14 residues long. CDR1 LGHDT and CDR2 YNNKEL come from the germline V gene (reference sequence). CDR3 region: CASSQDWTTTEAFF. The CDR3 coding sequence is TGTGCCAGCAGCCAAGATTGGACAACGACTGAAGCTTTCTTT.

The V gene is TRBV18, the J gene TRBJ2-3; D remains ambiguous. V lost 3 bases to trimming and J lost 3 bases, with 4 bases between them. Germline-derived CDR1 and CDR2 are KGHSH and LQKENI. The CDR3 consists of 12 residues. The CDR3 loop is CASSPRTDTQYF. The CDR3 region has the DNA TGTGCCAGCTCACCCAGAACAGATACGCAGTATTTT.

The chain links TRBV9 to TRBJ1-5; D unresolved. Trimming stripped 4 bases from V and 1 base from J, with 12 bases between. The CDR3 extends over 15 amino acids. Germline CDR1 is SGDLS and CDR2 is YYNGEE. The CDR3 reads CASSTTPTSNQPQHF. CDR3 DNA sequence: TGTGCCAGCAGCACTACTCCCACCAGCAATCAGCCCCAGCATTTT.

The chain links TRBV5-1 to TRBJ2-7; a weak D match, TRBD1 (6 bases). CDR1 is SGHRS and CDR2 is YFSETQ in the germline V gene. The CDR3 length is 14 residues. Between the trimmed V and J ends, which lost 0 bases and 2 bases, there was a span of 9 bases. The CDR3 protein is CASSLADRTYEQYF. In DNA form, the CDR3 reads TGCGCCAGCAGCTTGGCGGACAGAACCTACGAGCAGTACTTC.

The chain employs TRBV5-8 and TRBJ2-3; 10 nucleotides align to TRBD1. Germline V gene data show CDR1 as SGHTS and CDR2 as YDEGEE. This CDR3 has 15 residues. Trimming took 5 bases from V and 4 from J; bases not matched to a gene: 7. CDR3 nucleotides: TGTGCCAGCAGTTCCGGGACAGGGGTGGCAGATACGCAGTATTTT. Protein product: CASSSGTGVADTQYF.